A single sample is the source of the 25 T cell receptor beta chains below, sequenced in a study of CD8+ T cells in alopecia areata. RNA, once extracted, was reverse transcribed into cDNA for use as the sequencing template. Method: immunoSEQ multiplex PCR; TCRdb's copy keeps in-frame clones and lacks some. The sample carries some 58,000 clones, around 42% recorded once. Regarding treatment: oral pan-JAK inhibitor, 5-10 mg twice daily. Specimen: CD8+ T cells sorted from blood, collected at approximately week 37, from a patient treated with tofacitinib. The receptors here all came from a human donor with alopecia areata.

V usage is TRBV10-3 and J usage is TRBJ2-1; tentative D call: TRBD2 (5 bases). The CDR3 consists of 12 residues. Germline V CDR1 and CDR2: ENHRY, SYGVKD. Deletions cut 7 bases from V and 4 bases from J, with 8 bases between. CDR3 bases: TGTGCCATCACCGGGGAGTACAATGAGCAGTTCTTC. Amino acid sequence: CAITGEYNEQFF.

J is TRBJ2-7 and V is TRBV6-1; D not certain. The V end lost 3 bases, the J end lost 3 bases, and 9 bases lay between the germline ends. Per germline, CDR1 MNHNS and CDR2 SASEGT. There are 13 residues in the CDR3. The CDR3 is CASSDYLFYEQYF. CDR3 nucleotide sequence: TGTGCCAGCAGTGATTATTTGTTCTACGAGCAGTACTTC.

The V and J genes are TRBV30 and TRBJ2-7, with D possibly TRBD1 on 5 matching bases. V shed 3 bases and J shed 3 bases, with 9 bases lying between them. The CDR3 runs to 12 residues. The V gene's germline CDR1 is GTSNPN and CDR2 SVGIG (reference sequence). DNA for the CDR3: TGTGCCTGGAGGGACATGGGCTACGAGCAGTACTTC. Translating it yields CAWRDMGYEQYF.

This clone was counted a few times. The chain uses TRBV5-4 and TRBJ1-5; D ambiguous. V was clipped by 4 bases and J by 3 bases, with 8 bases between them. The CDR3 consists of 13 residues. From germline, CDR1 is SGHNT and CDR2 YYREEE (reference sequence). CDR3 sequence: CASSIDPNQPQHF. Written as DNA, the CDR3 is TGTGCCAGCAGCATTGACCCCAATCAGCCCCAGCATTTT.

This clone appeared a few times. The genes are TRBV7-9 and TRBJ2-1; D gene unclear. The CDR3 contains 13 residues. Trimming took off 5 bases at V and 7 bases at J, with 12 bases between the two ends. The germline V gene has CDR1 SEHNR and CDR2 FQNEAQ (reference sequence). CDR3 region: CASSGWTDNEQFF. Written as DNA, the CDR3 is TGTGCCAGCAGCGGATGGACGGATAATGAGCAGTTCTTC.

This clone occurred once. The V gene is TRBV12-5, the J gene TRBJ2-1; possibly TRBD2 for D (6 bases). Trimming stripped 4 bases from V and 3 bases from J, with 7 bases between. The length of the CDR3 is 13 residues. CDR1 is LGHNT, CDR2 FRNRAP, per germline. CDR3 in DNA: TGTGCTAGTGGTTCTAGCGTCTACAATGAGCAGTTCTTC. Translating gives CASGSSVYNEQFF.

The chain is built from TRBV4-1 and TRBJ2-5; D unclear. The CDR3 consists of 15 residues. CDR1 and CDR2 from the germline V gene are MGHRA and YSYEKL. Trimming stripped 0 bases from V and 3 bases from J, with 11 bases between. The chain's CDR3 is CASSQETRRKETQYF. The DNA of the CDR3 is TGCGCCAGCAGCCAAGAGACAAGACGTAAAGAGACCCAGTACTTC.

This clone was counted once. V and J are TRBV27 and TRBJ2-5, with D possibly matching TRBD1 (5 bases). The last part of the DNA fits TRBJ2-7 better; the J call may be wrong. The CDR3 length is 15 residues. The germline gives CDR1 MNHEY, CDR2 SMNVEV (reference sequence). DNA of the CDR3: TGTGCCAGCAGTCCTAGGGGCACAGGAAACTACGAGCAGTACTTC. Its translation is CASSPRGTGNYEQYF.

The sample holds a few counts of this clone. The rearrangement joins TRBV21-1 to TRBJ2-7; the tabulated D call, TRBD1, remains unverified against the DNA. TRBV21-1 is assigned pseudogene status. This CDR3 spans 15 amino acids. The CDR3: CASSNRDTSSYEQYF. For the CDR3, the DNA is TGTGCCAGCAGCAATAGGGACACGAGCTCCTACGAGCAGTACTTC.

The chain employs TRBV4-3 and TRBJ1-2, with no clear D. Trimming took off 0 bases at V and 6 bases at J, with 14 bases between the two ends. The CDR3 is 15 residues long. The germline V gene has CDR1 LGHNA and CDR2 YSLEER. For the CDR3, the DNA is TGCGCCAGCAGCCAAGATAAGGACGTTACCCATGGCTACACCTTC. Amino acid sequence: CASSQDKDVTHGYTF.

This clone was seen a few times. Here the CDR3 DNA reads TGCAGCGTTGAGATCGGGACAGCATACAATGAGCAGTTCTTC. The encoded protein is CSVEIGTAYNEQFF. The rearrangement links TRBV29-1 to TRBJ2-1, with 7 bases fitting TRBD1. The CDR3 covers 14 residues. V was pared by 3 bases and J by 4 bases, with 6 bases of the junction left unmatched. Germline CDR1 SQVTM, CDR2 ANQGSEA.

This clone was counted a few times. The chain joins TRBV29-1 to TRBJ2-1, with D perhaps matching TRBD1 (6 bases). Per the germline V gene, CDR1 is SQVTM and CDR2 is ANQGSEA. V dropped 3 bases and J dropped 3 bases, with 9 bases sitting between them. The CDR3 length is 13 residues. Here the CDR3 DNA reads TGCAGCGTTGAGGGGGCGGACTACAATGAGCAGTTCTTC. As protein: CSVEGADYNEQFF.

V and J are TRBV29-1 and TRBJ2-1, with D uncertain. Germline CDR1 reads SQVTM; CDR2 reads ANQGSEA. The CDR3 runs to 14 residues. Trimming removed 7 bases from V and 0 bases from J, with 13 bases in between. The CDR3 protein is CSARTVSSYNEQFF. CDR3 in DNA: TGCAGCGCCCGGACGGTCAGCTCCTACAATGAGCAGTTCTTC.

V gene TRBV10-3 combines with J gene TRBJ1-1, with D possibly matching TRBD1 (5 bases). In germline, CDR1 is ENHRY, CDR2 SYGVKD. V dropped 6 bases and J dropped 1 base, with 15 bases sitting between them. The CDR3 is 15 amino acids. CDR3 coding DNA: TGTGCCATCAGAGACGCAGGACATTCGAACACTGAAGCTTTCTTT. It yields the protein CAIRDAGHSNTEAFF.

This clone has just a few counts. This chain links TRBV15 with TRBJ1-1; D perhaps matches TRBD1 (6 bases). CDR3 length equals 15 residues. The ends were cut back, 3 bases at V and 5 bases at J, with 16 bases in the middle. CDR1 is LNHNV and CDR2 is YYDKDF in the germline V gene (reference sequence). The CDR3, as DNA: TGTGCCACCAGCAGCGCGGCAGGGGTGTTGACTGAAGCTTTCTTT. This encodes CATSSAAGVLTEAFF.

The chain employs TRBV27 and TRBJ1-5, with D unresolved. Germline assignment: CDR1 MNHEY and CDR2 SMNVEV (reference sequence). This CDR3 is 13 amino acids long. Trimming took 3 bases from V and 5 from J, leaving 8 bases between them. This CDR3 is CASSLSSDQPQHF. DNA of the CDR3: TGTGCCAGCAGTTTGTCGAGCGATCAGCCCCAGCATTTT.

The chain recombines TRBV6-5 with TRBJ2-5; weak D call: TRBD2 (5 bases). Trimming removed 8 bases from V and 2 bases from J, with 12 bases in between. This CDR3 is 13 amino acids long. Looked up from germline, CDR1 is MNHEY and CDR2 is SVGAGI. The CDR3 spells CASATREQETQYF. The CDR3 bases are TGTGCCAGCGCTACTAGGGAACAAGAGACCCAGTACTTC.

This clone was recorded a few times. The V gene is TRBV13, the J gene TRBJ1-1; 8 bases match TRBD1. The CDR3 totals 14 residues. Germline assignment: CDR1 PRHDT and CDR2 FYEKMQ (reference sequence). J was trimmed by 6 bases and V by 5 bases; bases with no gene match: 8. CDR3 amino acids: CASSLQGAGAEAFF. CDR3 DNA: TGTGCCAGCAGCCTCCAGGGGGCTGGCGCTGAAGCTTTCTTT.

This clone has a handful of counts. The chain links TRBV27 to TRBJ2-7; TRBD1 might be the D (5 bases). The CDR3 spans 13 residues. Germline V CDR1 and CDR2: MNHEY, SMNVEV (reference sequence). The V gene lost 6 bases and the J gene lost 1 base, with 10 bases spanning the gap. DNA of the CDR3: TGTGCCAGCAGCCACAGGCTATCCTACGAGCAGTACTTC. This encodes CASSHRLSYEQYF.

In DNA form, the CDR3 reads TGTGCCAGCAGTGAATGGGGGGTCACCTACGAGCAGTACTTC. It translates to CASSEWGVTYEQYF. The J gene is TRBJ2-7, the V gene TRBV6-1, with D maybe TRBD2 (6 bases). This CDR3 contains 14 residues. Germline V gene data show CDR1 as MNHNS and CDR2 as SASEGT. Trimming took 2 bases from V and 2 from J, leaving 10 bases between them.

This chain links TRBV6-6 with TRBJ2-7; tentatively, D is TRBD1 or TRBD2 (6 bases each). The CDR3 sequence is 13 residues long. Germline V gives CDR1 MNHNY, CDR2 SVGAGI (reference sequence). Trimming stripped 10 bases from V and 6 bases from J, with 19 bases between. Here the CDR3 DNA reads TGTGCCATCCAGGGGCGACTAGAACGCGAGCAGTACTTC. Translation gives CAIQGRLEREQYF.

The chain couples TRBV9 to TRBJ2-1; 16 bases map to TRBD2. Germline CDR1 is SGDLS and CDR2 is YYNGEE. J was trimmed by 8 bases and V by 4 bases; bases with no gene match: 6. This CDR3 spans 16 amino acids. The CDR3 nucleotides are TGTGCCAGCAGCTTTTCCGGGACTAGCGGGAGGGATGAGCAGTTCTTC. It yields the protein CASSFSGTSGRDEQFF.

The gene calls are TRBV19 and TRBJ2-1; possibly TRBD1 for D (5 bases). V was pared by 10 bases and J by 4 bases, with 5 bases between. This CDR3 contains 10 residues. Germline-derived CDR1 and CDR2 are LNHDA and SQIVND (reference sequence). CDR3 nucleotides: TGTGCCACAGGGTACAATGAGCAGTTCTTC. Translation: CATGYNEQFF.

The CDR3 sequence: CASSQTSGSIYEQYF. CDR3 nucleotides: TGTGCCAGCAGCCAAACTAGCGGGTCGATCTACGAGCAGTACTTC. This chain uses TRBV7-9 with TRBJ2-7; 9 positions agree with TRBD2. Trimming removed 5 bases from V and 3 bases from J; junction bases left unmatched: 8. The CDR3 has 15 residues. Germline V gives CDR1 SEHNR, CDR2 FQNEAQ (reference sequence). Filled out from reference TRBV7-9 and TRBJ2-7, the complete variable domain reads DTGVSQNPRHKITKRGQNVTFRCDPISEHNRLYWYRQTLGQGPEFLTYFQNEAQLEKSRLLSDRFSAERPKGSFSTLEIQRTEQGDSAMYLCASSQTSGSIYEQYFGPGTRLTVT.

This clone was found a few times. This chain links TRBV29-1 with TRBJ2-1; 11 bases align to TRBD1. V dropped 3 bases and J dropped 0; count of bases not matched to a gene: 13. CDR1 is SQVTM and CDR2 is ANQGSEA in the germline V gene. The CDR3 is 19 residues long. The CDR3 region has the DNA TGCAGCGTTGACGGGACAGGGGGTCTAGCGACGAGCTCCTACAATGAGCAGTTCTTC. This gives the protein CSVDGTGGLATSSYNEQFF.